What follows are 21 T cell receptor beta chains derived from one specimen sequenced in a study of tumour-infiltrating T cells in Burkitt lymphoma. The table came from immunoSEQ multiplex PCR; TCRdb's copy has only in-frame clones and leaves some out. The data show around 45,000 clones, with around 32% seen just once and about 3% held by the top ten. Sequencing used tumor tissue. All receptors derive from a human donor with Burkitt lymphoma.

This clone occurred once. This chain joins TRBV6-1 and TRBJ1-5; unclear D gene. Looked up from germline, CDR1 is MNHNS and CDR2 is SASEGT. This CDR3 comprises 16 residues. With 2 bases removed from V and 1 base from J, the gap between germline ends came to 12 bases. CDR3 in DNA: TGTGCCAGCAGTGAAACGGCGCTTCGGAGCAATCAGCCCCAGCATTTT. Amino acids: CASSETALRSNQPQHF.

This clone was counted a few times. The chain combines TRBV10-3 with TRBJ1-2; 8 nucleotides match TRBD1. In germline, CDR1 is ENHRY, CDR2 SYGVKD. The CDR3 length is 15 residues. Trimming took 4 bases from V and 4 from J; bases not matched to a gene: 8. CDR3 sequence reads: CAISGTVGQAYGYTF. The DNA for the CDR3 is TGTGCCATCAGTGGAACCGTGGGACAGGCCTATGGCTACACCTTC.

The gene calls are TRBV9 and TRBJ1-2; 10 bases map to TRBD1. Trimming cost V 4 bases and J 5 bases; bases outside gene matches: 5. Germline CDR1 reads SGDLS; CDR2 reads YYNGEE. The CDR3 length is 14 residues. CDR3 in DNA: TGTGCCAGCAGCCGGGACAGGGGAGATTATGGCTACACCTTC. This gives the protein CASSRDRGDYGYTF.

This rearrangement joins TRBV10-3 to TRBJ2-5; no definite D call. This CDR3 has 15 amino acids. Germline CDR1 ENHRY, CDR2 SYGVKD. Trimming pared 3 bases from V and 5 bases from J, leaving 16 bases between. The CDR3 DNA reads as TGTGCCATCAGTGAAGGGTCTTTGATTCGGGAGACCCAGTACTTC. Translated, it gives CAISEGSLIRETQYF.

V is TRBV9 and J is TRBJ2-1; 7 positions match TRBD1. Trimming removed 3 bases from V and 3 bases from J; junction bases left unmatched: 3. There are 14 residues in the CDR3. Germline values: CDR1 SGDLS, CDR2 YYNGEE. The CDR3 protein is CASSAGQVYNEQFF. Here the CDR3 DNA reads TGTGCCAGCAGCGCCGGACAGGTCTACAATGAGCAGTTCTTC.

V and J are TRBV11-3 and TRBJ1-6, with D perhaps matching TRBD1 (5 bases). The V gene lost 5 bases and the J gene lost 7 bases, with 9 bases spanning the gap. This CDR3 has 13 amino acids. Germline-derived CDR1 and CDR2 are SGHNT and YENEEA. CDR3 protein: CASSGGLNSPLHF. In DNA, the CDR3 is TGTGCCAGCAGCGGGGGTTTGAATTCACCCCTCCACTTT.

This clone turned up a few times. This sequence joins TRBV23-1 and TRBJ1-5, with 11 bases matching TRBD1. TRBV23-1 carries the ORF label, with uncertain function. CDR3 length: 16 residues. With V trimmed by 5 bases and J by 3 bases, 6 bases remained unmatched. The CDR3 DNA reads TGCGCCAGCAGTAGGACAGGGGGCGACCCCAATCAGCCCCAGCATTTT. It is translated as CASSRTGGDPNQPQHF.

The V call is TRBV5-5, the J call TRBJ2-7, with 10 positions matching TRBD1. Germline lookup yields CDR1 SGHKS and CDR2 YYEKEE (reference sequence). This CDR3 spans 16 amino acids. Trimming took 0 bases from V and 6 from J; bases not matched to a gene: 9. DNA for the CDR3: TGTGCCAGCAGCTTGGGGACGGGACAGGGGTTCGGCGAGCAGTACTTC. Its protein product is CASSLGTGQGFGEQYF.

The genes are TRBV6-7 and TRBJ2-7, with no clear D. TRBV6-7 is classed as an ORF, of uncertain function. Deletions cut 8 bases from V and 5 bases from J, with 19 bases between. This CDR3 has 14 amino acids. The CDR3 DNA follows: TGTGCCAGCCGTAGTTGGGGTAGTCGGCACGAGCAGTACTTC. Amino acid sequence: CASRSWGSRHEQYF.

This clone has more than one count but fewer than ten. The CDR3 nucleotides are TGTGCCAGCAGCCACAGGGTTTCACCCCTCCACTTT. Residues: CASSHRVSPLHF. This chain joins TRBV7-8 and TRBJ1-6; maybe TRBD1 (6 bases). The CDR3 runs to 12 residues. V lost 5 bases and J lost 9, with 8 bases in between. Germline V gene lookup returns CDR1 SGHVS and CDR2 FQNEAQ.

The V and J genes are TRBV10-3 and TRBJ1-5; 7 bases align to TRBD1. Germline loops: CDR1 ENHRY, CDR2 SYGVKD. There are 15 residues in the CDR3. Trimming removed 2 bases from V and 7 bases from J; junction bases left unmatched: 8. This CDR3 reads CAISEGEAGGQPQHF. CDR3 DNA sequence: TGTGCCATCAGTGAGGGGGAGGCAGGGGGACAGCCCCAGCATTTT.

The CDR3 DNA follows: TGCAGTGCTATGTCCGGGGGGAAGTACTTC. Its translation is CSAMSGGKYF. The chain is built from TRBV20-1 and TRBJ2-5; 7 bases align to TRBD2. With V trimmed by 4 bases and J by 12 bases, 5 bases remained unmatched. Germline-derived CDR1 and CDR2 are DFQATT and SNEGSKA (reference sequence). This CDR3 comprises 10 residues.

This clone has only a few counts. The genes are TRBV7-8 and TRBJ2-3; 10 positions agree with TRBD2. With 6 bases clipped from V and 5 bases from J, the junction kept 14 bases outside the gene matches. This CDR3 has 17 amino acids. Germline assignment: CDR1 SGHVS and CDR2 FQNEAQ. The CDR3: CASRVAGGTANVDTQYF. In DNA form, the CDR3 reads TGTGCCAGCAGGGTAGCGGGGGGAACCGCGAACGTAGATACGCAGTATTTT.

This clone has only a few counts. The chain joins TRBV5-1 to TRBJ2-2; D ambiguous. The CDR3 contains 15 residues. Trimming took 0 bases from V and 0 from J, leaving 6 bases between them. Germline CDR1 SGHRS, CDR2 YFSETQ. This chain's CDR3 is CASSLVQTNTGELFF. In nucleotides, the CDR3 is TGCGCCAGCAGCTTGGTGCAGACGAACACCGGGGAGCTGTTTTTT.

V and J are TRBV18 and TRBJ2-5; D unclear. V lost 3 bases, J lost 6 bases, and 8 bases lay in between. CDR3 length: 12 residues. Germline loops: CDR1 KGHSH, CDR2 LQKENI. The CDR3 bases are TGTGCCAGCTCACCGTCGGCTCAGACCCAGTACTTC. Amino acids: CASSPSAQTQYF. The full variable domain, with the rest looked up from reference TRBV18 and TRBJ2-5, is NAGVMQNPRHLVRRRGQEARLRCSPMKGHSHVYWYRQLPEEGLKFMVYLQKENIIDESGMPKERFSAEFPKEGPSILRIQQVVRGDSAAYFCASSPSAQTQYFGPGTRLLVL.

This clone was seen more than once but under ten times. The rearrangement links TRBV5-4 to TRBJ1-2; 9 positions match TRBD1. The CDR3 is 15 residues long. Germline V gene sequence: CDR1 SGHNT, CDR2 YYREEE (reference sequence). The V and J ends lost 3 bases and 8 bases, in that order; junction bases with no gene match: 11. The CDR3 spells CASSSPGQGRGGYTF. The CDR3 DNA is TGTGCCAGCAGCTCACCCGGACAGGGGCGTGGGGGCTACACCTTC.

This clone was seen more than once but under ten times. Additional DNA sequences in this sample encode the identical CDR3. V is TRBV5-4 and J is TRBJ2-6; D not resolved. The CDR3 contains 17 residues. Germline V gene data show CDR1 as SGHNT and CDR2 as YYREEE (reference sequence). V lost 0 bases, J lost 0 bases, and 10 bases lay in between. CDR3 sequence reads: CASSLAGPLSGANVLTF. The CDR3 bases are TGTGCCAGCAGCTTGGCGGGCCCCCTCTCTGGGGCCAACGTCCTGACTTTC.

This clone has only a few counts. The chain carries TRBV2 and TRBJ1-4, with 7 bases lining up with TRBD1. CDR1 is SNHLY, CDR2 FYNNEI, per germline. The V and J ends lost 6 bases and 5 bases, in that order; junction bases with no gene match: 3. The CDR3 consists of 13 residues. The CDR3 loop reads CASRQGINEKLFF. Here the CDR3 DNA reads TGTGCCAGCAGACAGGGGATCAATGAAAAACTGTTTTTT.

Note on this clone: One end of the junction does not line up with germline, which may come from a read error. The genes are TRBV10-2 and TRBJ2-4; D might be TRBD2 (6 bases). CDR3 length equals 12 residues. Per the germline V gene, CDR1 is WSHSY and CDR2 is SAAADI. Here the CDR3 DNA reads TGCGCCAGCAGGGCGGGAACAGACCAACTCTCCTTC. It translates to CASRAGTDQLSF.

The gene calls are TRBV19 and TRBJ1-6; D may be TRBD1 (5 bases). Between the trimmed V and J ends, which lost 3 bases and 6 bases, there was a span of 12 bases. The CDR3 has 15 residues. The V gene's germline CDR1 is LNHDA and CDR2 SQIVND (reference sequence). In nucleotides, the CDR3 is TGTGCCAGTAGTATGAAGGGACTGGGTAATTCACCCCTCCACTTT. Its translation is CASSMKGLGNSPLHF.

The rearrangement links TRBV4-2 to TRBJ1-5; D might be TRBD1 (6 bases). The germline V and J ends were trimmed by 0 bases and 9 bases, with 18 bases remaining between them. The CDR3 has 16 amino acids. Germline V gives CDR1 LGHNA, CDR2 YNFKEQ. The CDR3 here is CASSQDVGGGDRPQHF. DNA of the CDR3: TGTGCCAGCAGCCAAGACGTTGGCGGGGGCGATAGGCCCCAGCATTTT.